The 22 T cell receptor beta chains presented below share a single source sample, sequenced in a study of blood T cell repertoires in COVID-19. TCRdb's copy holds only in-frame clones and misses some; the assay was immunoSEQ multiplex PCR. Here the sample spans about 270,000 clones, roughly 90% being singletons. The sequenced material came from peripheral blood. The receptors were sampled from a woman in her twenties or thirties with COVID-19, enrolled during active disease.

The V and J genes are TRBV11-2 and TRBJ1-1, with D unclear. Germline assignment: CDR1 SGHAT and CDR2 FQNNGV. The CDR3 spans 14 residues. V was shortened by 6 bases and J by 0 bases, with 11 bases between the two germline ends. The CDR3 loop reads CASSISDMNTEAFF. The CDR3 DNA reads TGTGCCAGCAGTATCTCCGACATGAACACTGAAGCTTTCTTT.

Comments on this clone: At one end, the junction sequence differs from germline, possibly due to a read error. The J gene is TRBJ2-1, the V gene TRBV6-1; unclear D gene. This CDR3 contains 11 residues. Germline values: CDR1 MNHNS, CDR2 SASEGT. CDR3 amino acids: CASSEVPTELF. CDR3 sequence (DNA): TGTGCCAGCAGTGAAGTCCCCACCGAGCTCTTC.

This chain uses TRBV2 with TRBJ2-1, with 11 positions matching TRBD2. The CDR3 extends over 15 amino acids. Germline CDR1 and CDR2: SNHLY and FYNNEI. Trimming removed 3 bases from V and 5 bases from J; junction bases left unmatched: 3. The CDR3 DNA reads TGTGCCAGCAGTGAGCGTAGCGGGGGGGACAATGAGCAGTTCTTC. It is translated as CASSERSGGDNEQFF.

The J gene is TRBJ1-4, the V gene TRBV5-1, with D unresolved. Trimming took off 4 bases at V and 1 base at J, with 11 bases between the two ends. Germline loops: CDR1 SGHRS, CDR2 YFSETQ. The CDR3 loop spans 15 amino acids. In DNA, the CDR3 is TGCGCCAGCAGCCACGCTCCGGGAACTAATGAAAAACTGTTTTTT. Its translation is CASSHAPGTNEKLFF. The full variable domain, in which reference TRBV5-1 and TRBJ1-4 provide the parts outside the CDR3, is KAGVTQTPRYLIKTRGQQVTLSCSPISGHRSVSWYQQTPGQGLQFLFEYFSETQRNKGNFPGRFSGRQFSNSRSEMNVSTLELGDSALYLCASSHAPGTNEKLFFGSGTQLSVL.

The genes are TRBV2 and TRBJ1-6, with 7 positions matching TRBD1. CDR3 length equals 16 residues. Germline CDR1 and CDR2: SNHLY and FYNNEI. The ends lost 6 bases at V and 9 bases at J; junction bases unmatched: 14. The CDR3 DNA is TGTGCCAGCAGGGCAGACAGGGATGGCCCTCGTTCACCCCTCCACTTT. Translation: CASRADRDGPRSPLHF.

In this sample, this clone turned up many times. The chain employs TRBV7-6 and TRBJ1-6; 7 bases fit TRBD1. V lost 5 bases, J lost 10 bases, and 8 bases stayed unmatched. The CDR3 is 14 amino acids. Germline loops: CDR1 SGHVS, CDR2 FNYEAQ. In DNA, the CDR3 is TGTGCCAGCAGCCGAGGACAGGAGTACTCACCCCTCCACTTT. Its translation: CASSRGQEYSPLHF.

The V and J genes are TRBV27 and TRBJ2-4; perhaps TRBD1 as D (5 bases). CDR1 is MNHEY and CDR2 is SMNVEV in the germline V gene (reference sequence). The CDR3 is made up of 13 amino acids. The ends were cut back, 4 bases at V and 7 bases at J, with 11 bases in the middle. For the CDR3, the DNA is TGTGCCAGCAGTTCCAGGACATCCAACATTCAGTACTTC. Protein: CASSSRTSNIQYF.

This clone was seen a single time. J is TRBJ1-1 and V is TRBV5-4; a possible D gene is TRBD1 (6 bases). Trimming cost V 3 bases and J 4 bases, with 19 bases left between them. The CDR3 totals 16 residues. In germline, CDR1 is SGHNT, CDR2 YYREEE (reference sequence). The DNA of the CDR3 is TGTGCCAGCAGCTCGCGGCAGGGGCGGAGAAGCACTGAAGCTTTCTTT. As protein: CASSSRQGRRSTEAFF.

The chain has TRBV5-6 and TRBJ2-2, with 8 positions matching TRBD2. With 0 bases clipped from V and 5 bases from J, the junction kept 6 bases outside the gene matches. Per germline, CDR1 SGHDT and CDR2 YYEEEE. There are 16 residues in the CDR3. The CDR3 spells CASSLVAGGVTGELFF. DNA of the CDR3: TGTGCCAGCAGCTTGGTGGCGGGGGGCGTTACCGGGGAGCTGTTTTTT. The variable domain in full, with the rest retrieved from reference TRBV5-6 and TRBJ2-2, is DAGVTQSPTHLIKTRGQQVTLRCSPKSGHDTVSWYQQALGQGPQFIFQYYEEEERQRGNFPDRFSGHQFPNYSSELNVNALLLGDSALYLCASSLVAGGVTGELFFGEGSRLTVL.

The V call is TRBV7-9, the J call TRBJ2-7; possible D gene TRBD2, 5 bases. This CDR3 region has 14 residues. Trimming removed 3 bases from V and 4 bases from J, with 13 bases in between. In germline, CDR1 is SEHNR, CDR2 FQNEAQ (reference sequence). The CDR3 DNA reads as TGTGCCAGCAGCTTGACCCTCCCGGGATACGAGCAGTACTTC. Amino acids: CASSLTLPGYEQYF.

This chain uses TRBV5-6 with TRBJ2-3; 14 bases map to TRBD2. Germline CDR1 reads SGHDT; CDR2 reads YYEEEE. CDR3 size: 16 residues. The junction had 1 base not matched to a gene; V was cut back by 0 bases and J by 4 bases. The CDR3 protein is CASSLGLAGGPDTQYF. The CDR3 DNA is TGTGCCAGCAGCTTGGGACTAGCGGGGGGGCCAGATACGCAGTATTTT.

The V and J genes are TRBV2 and TRBJ2-1, with TRBD1 matching over 7 bases. The germline CDR1 and CDR2 sequences are SNHLY and FYNNEI. Germline trimming cut 6 bases from V and 0 bases from J; bases unmatched to any gene: 5. CDR3 size: 15 residues. The CDR3 nucleotides are TGTGCCAGCAGCGGGACAGAACACTCCTACAATGAGCAGTTCTTC. It translates to CASSGTEHSYNEQFF.

The chain recombines TRBV28 with TRBJ2-7, with a possible D match to TRBD2 (6 bases). Germline V gene sequence: CDR1 MDHEN, CDR2 SYDVKM. V was pared by 4 bases and J by 7 bases, with 17 bases between. This CDR3 region has 14 residues. Written as DNA, the CDR3 is TGTGCCAGCAGTTCGCGGAGGGGTCGGGGGGAGCAGTACTTC. Protein sequence: CASSSRRGRGEQYF.

The chain couples TRBV7-2 to TRBJ1-2; tentative D call: TRBD1 (6 bases). V lost 3 bases and J 8 bases, leaving 13 bases between the germline ends. CDR3 length: 13 amino acids. Germline V gene data show CDR1 as SGHTA and CDR2 as FQGNSA. The CDR3 bases are TGTGCCAGCAGCTTGGGGGGGCCTAAGGGCTACACCTTC. Residues: CASSLGGPKGYTF. Full variable domain (outside the CDR3, taken from reference TRBV7-2 and TRBJ1-2): GAGVSQSPSNKVTEKGKDVELRCDPISGHTALYWYRQSLGQGLEFLIYFQGNSAPDKSGLPSDRFSAERTGGSVSTLTIQRTQQEDSAVYLCASSLGGPKGYTFGSGTRLTVV.

A few counts support this clone. CDR3 coding DNA: TGTGCCAGCAGCCTGACAGGCCGCGCGAATCAGCCCCAGCATTTT. The encoded protein is CASSLTGRANQPQHF. The rearrangement joins TRBV11-2 to TRBJ1-5, with a weak D call TRBD1 (6 bases). The germline V gene has CDR1 SGHAT and CDR2 FQNNGV. The CDR3 covers 15 residues. Between the trimmed V and J ends, which lost 5 bases and 4 bases, there was a span of 15 bases.

The V call is TRBV14, the J call TRBJ2-5; 7 nucleotides match TRBD1. V trimming: 4 bases; J trimming: 3 bases; junction bases outside the gene matches: 5. This CDR3 spans 14 amino acids. The germline CDR1 and CDR2 sequences are SGHDN and FVKESK. CDR3 residues: CASSLTGAEETQYF. Here the CDR3 DNA reads TGTGCCAGCAGCCTCACAGGGGCCGAAGAGACCCAGTACTTC.

The chain combines TRBV13 with TRBJ1-5; 7 bases match TRBD1. Germline values: CDR1 PRHDT, CDR2 FYEKMQ (reference sequence). There are 15 residues in the CDR3. Losses at the gene ends were 0 bases for V and 6 bases for J; bases not matched to a gene: 5. CDR3 DNA sequence: TGTGCCAGCAGCTTAGGGGCAGGGGGAGGTCAGCCCCAGCATTTT. This gives the protein CASSLGAGGGQPQHF.

The J gene is TRBJ1-1, the V gene TRBV6-5, with 7 nucleotides matching TRBD1. CDR1 and CDR2 from the germline V gene are MNHEY and SVGAGI. This CDR3 spans 14 amino acids. V was clipped by 3 bases and J by 3 bases; unmatched bases: 4. The CDR3 nucleotides are TGTGCCAGCAGTTATGACAGGGTGGACACTGAAGCTTTCTTT. Its translation: CASSYDRVDTEAFF.

The chain links TRBV7-9 to TRBJ2-1; D is undetermined. The CDR3 length is 10 residues. Trimming took off 5 bases at V and 8 bases at J, with 4 bases between the two ends. Germline CDR1 reads SEHNR; CDR2 reads FQNEAQ (reference sequence). The CDR3 DNA sequence: TGTGCCAGCAGCCTCGATGAGCAGTTCTTC. Translating it yields CASSLDEQFF.

This clone was seen ten or more times. CDR3 sequence reads: CATSGEEGANEQFF. The CDR3 bases are TGTGCCACCAGTGGGGAGGAGGGAGCGAATGAGCAGTTCTTC. The rearrangement uses TRBV24-1 and TRBJ2-1, with a possible D match to TRBD2 (6 bases). This CDR3 region has 14 residues. The germline CDR1 and CDR2 sequences are KGHDR and SFDVKD. V lost 5 bases and J lost 7, with 14 bases in between.

The chain employs TRBV15 and TRBJ1-2; the D is unclear. The CDR3 is 15 amino acids. The germline V gene encodes CDR1 LNHNV and CDR2 YYDKDF (reference sequence). Trimming removed 0 bases from V and 0 bases from J, with 8 bases in between. The CDR3 coding sequence is TGTGCCACCAGCAGAGAGTGGCAGGCTAACTATGGCTACACCTTC. Translated: CATSREWQANYGYTF.

This clone was found once. The chain uses TRBV12-3 or TRBV12-4 and TRBJ1-2, with D possibly matching TRBD1 (5 bases). This CDR3 contains 12 residues. Trimming left V 4 bases short and J 4 bases short, with 7 bases between. CDR3: CASSSQGYGYTF. DNA of the CDR3: TGTGCCAGCAGTTCCCAGGGCTATGGCTACACCTTC.